Ten or more counts support the clone carrying this T cell receptor beta chain. This sample is drawn from a study of T-cell memory formation after mild COVID-19. TCRdb recomputed calls from the 5' RACE reads with MiXCR, one row per CDR3 protein. Of under 600,000 distinct CDR3 sequences listed, less than 25% are singletons. V lost 4 bases and J 0 bases, leaving 6 bases between the germline ends. The CDR3 extends over 14 amino acids. The chain carries TRBV12-3 or TRBV12-4 and TRBJ1-4; a weak D match, TRBD1 (5 bases). This sequence originates from an adult woman who had mild COVID-19 (a few samples of this study predate the infection). Cell type and time point are not known. The material sequenced was PBMCs or a T cell subset sorted from them (not recorded which). The DNA of the CDR3 is TGTGCCAGCAGTTGGGGGGCAACTAATGAAAAACTGTTTTTT. Residues: CASSWGATNEKLFF.